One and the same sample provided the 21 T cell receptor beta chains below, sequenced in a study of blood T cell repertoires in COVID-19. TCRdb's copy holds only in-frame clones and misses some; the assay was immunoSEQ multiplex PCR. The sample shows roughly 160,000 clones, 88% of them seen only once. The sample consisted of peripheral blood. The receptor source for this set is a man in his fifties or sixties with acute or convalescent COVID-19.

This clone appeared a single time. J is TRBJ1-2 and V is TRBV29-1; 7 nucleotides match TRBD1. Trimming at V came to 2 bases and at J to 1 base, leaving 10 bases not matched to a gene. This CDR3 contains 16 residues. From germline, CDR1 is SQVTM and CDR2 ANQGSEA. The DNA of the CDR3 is TGCAGCGTTGAACGTTTCAGGGGGAATAGTAACTATGGCTACACCTTC. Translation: CSVERFRGNSNYGYTF. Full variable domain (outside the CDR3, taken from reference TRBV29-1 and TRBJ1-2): SAVISQKPSRDICQRGTSLTIQCQVDSQVTMMFWYRQQPGQSLTLIATANQGSEATYESGFVIDKFPISRPNLTFSTLTVSNMSPEDSSIYLCSVERFRGNSNYGYTFGSGTRLTVV.

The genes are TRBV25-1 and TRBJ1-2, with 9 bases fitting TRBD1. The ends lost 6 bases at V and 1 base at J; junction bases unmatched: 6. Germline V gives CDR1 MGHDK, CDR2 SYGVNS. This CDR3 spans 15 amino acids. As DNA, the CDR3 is TGTGCCAGCAGGGGGGGACAGGGATTTAACTATGGCTACACCTTC. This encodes CASRGGQGFNYGYTF.

The CDR3 sequence is CASLTNRETEKLFF. Written as DNA, the CDR3 is TGTGCCAGCCTCACCAACAGGGAAACTGAAAAACTGTTTTTT. The chain has TRBV2 and TRBJ1-4, with D maybe TRBD1 (6 bases). V dropped 8 bases and J dropped 7 bases, with 17 bases sitting between them. The CDR3 loop spans 14 amino acids. CDR1 and CDR2 from the germline V gene are SNHLY and FYNNEI.

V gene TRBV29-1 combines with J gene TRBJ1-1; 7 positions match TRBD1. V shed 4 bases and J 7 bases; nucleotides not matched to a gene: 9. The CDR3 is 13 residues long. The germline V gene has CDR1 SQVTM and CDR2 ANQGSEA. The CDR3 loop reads CSVVPGGLIEAFF. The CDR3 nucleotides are TGCAGCGTTGTTCCAGGGGGGCTTATTGAAGCTTTCTTT.

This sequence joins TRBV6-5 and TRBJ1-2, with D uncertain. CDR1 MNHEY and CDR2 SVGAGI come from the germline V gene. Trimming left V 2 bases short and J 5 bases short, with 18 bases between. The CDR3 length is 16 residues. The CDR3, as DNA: TGTGCCAGCAGTTACCATTCACAGATGTCGATATATGGCTACACCTTC. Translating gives CASSYHSQMSIYGYTF.

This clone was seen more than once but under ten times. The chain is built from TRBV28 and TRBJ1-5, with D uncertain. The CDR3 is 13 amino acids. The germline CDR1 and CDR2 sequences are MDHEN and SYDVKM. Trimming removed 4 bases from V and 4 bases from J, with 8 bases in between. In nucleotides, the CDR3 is TGTGCCAGCAGTTGGAGCTCTAATCAGCCCCAGCATTTT. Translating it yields CASSWSSNQPQHF.

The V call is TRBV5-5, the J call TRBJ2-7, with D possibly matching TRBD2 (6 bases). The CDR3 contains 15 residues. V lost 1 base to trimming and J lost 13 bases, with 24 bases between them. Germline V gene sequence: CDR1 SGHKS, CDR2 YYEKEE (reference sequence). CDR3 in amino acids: CASSLWGVPPPRGYF. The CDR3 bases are TGTGCCAGCAGCTTGTGGGGGGTTCCTCCGCCGCGAGGATACTTC. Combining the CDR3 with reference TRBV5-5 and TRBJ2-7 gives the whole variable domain DAGVTQSPTHLIKTRGQQVTLRCSPISGHKSVSWYQQVLGQGPQFIFQYYEKEERGRGNFPDRFSARQFPNYSSELNVNALLLGDSALYLCASSLWGVPPPRGYFGPGTRLTVT.

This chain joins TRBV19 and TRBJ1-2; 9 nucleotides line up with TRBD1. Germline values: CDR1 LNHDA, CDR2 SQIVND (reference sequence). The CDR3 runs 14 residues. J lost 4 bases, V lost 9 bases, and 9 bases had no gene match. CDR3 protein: CASKAGQGGYGYTF. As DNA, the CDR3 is TGTGCCAGCAAAGCGGGACAGGGAGGCTATGGCTACACCTTC.

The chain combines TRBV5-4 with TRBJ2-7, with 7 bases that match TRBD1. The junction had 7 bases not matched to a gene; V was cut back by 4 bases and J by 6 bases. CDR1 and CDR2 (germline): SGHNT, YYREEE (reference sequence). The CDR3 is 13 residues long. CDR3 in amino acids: CASSQIRGSEQYF. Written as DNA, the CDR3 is TGTGCCAGCAGCCAGATCAGGGGGTCCGAGCAGTACTTC.

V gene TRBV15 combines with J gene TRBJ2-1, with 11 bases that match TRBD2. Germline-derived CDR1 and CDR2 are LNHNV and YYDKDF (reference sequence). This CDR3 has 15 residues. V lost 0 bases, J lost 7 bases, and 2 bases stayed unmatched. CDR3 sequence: CATSRDRLAGNEQFF. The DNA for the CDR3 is TGTGCCACCAGCAGAGACCGACTAGCGGGGAATGAGCAGTTCTTC.

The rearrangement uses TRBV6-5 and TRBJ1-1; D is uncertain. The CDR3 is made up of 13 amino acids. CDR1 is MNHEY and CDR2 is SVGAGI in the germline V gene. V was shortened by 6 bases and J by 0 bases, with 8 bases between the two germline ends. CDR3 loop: CASSLTVNTEAFF. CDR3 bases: TGTGCCAGCAGCCTTACAGTGAACACTGAAGCTTTCTTT.

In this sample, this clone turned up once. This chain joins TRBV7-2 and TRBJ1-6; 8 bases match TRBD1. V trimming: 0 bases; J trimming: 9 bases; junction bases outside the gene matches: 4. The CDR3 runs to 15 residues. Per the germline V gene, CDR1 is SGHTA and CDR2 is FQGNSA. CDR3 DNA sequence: TGTGCCAGCAGCTTAGCGCTAACAGGGGGTTCACCCCTCCACTTT. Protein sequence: CASSLALTGGSPLHF.

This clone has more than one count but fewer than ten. This CDR3 reads CAISAGQGARTNEKLFF. The CDR3 DNA reads TGTGCCATCAGCGCGGGACAGGGGGCGCGGACTAATGAAAAACTGTTTTTT. The gene calls are TRBV10-3 and TRBJ1-4; 12 positions match TRBD1. The CDR3 has 17 amino acids. Germline V gene data show CDR1 as ENHRY and CDR2 as SYGVKD. J was trimmed by 2 bases and V by 6 bases; bases with no gene match: 7.

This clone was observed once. The CDR3 nucleotides read TGCGCCAGCAGCCCCGGATCCGGACAGGGCGGTAGCGCTGAAGCTTTCTTT. This translates into CASSPGSGQGGSAEAFF. J is TRBJ1-1 and V is TRBV5-1, with 8 nucleotides matching TRBD1. This CDR3 is built from 17 residues. V lost 4 bases to trimming and J lost 6 bases; unmatched junction nucleotides: 17. CDR1 is SGHRS and CDR2 is YFSETQ in the germline V gene.

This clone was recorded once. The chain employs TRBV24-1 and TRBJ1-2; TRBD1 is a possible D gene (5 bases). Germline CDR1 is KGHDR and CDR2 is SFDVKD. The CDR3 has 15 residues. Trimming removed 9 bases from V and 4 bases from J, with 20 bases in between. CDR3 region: CATRTQGAQLYGYTF. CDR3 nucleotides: TGTGCCACCCGCACGCAGGGTGCGCAACTCTATGGCTACACCTTC.

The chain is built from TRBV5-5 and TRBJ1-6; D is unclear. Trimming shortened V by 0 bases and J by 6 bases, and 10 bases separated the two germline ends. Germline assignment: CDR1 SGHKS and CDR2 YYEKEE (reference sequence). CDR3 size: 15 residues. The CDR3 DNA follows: TGTGCCAGCAGCTTGGCCAGAGGATTTAATTCACCCCTCCACTTT. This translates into CASSLARGFNSPLHF.

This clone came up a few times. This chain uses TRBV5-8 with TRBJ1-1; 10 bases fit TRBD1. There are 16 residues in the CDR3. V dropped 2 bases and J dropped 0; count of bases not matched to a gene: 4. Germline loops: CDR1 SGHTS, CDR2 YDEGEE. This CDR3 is CASSFFGTGVNTEAFF. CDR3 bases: TGTGCCAGCAGCTTTTTTGGGACAGGGGTGAACACTGAAGCTTTCTTT. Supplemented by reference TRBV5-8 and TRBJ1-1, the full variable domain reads EAGVTQSPTHLIKTRGQQATLRCSPISGHTSVYWYQQALGLGLQFLLWYDEGEERNRGNFPPRFSGRQFPNYSSELNVNALELEDSALYLCASSFFGTGVNTEAFFGQGTRLTVV.

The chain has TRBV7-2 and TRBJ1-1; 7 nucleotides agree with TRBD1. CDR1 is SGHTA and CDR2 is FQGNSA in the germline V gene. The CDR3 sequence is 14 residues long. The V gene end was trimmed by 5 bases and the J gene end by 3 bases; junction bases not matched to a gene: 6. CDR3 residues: CASSPLTGYTEAFF. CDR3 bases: TGTGCCAGCAGCCCCTTGACAGGGTACACTGAAGCTTTCTTT.

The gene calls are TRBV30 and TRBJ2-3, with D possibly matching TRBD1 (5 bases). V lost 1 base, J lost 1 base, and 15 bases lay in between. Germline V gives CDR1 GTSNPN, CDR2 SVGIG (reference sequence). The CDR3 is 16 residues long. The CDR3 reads CAWSAAMGPGTDTQYF. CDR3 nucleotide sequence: TGTGCCTGGAGTGCCGCAATGGGGCCGGGCACAGATACGCAGTATTTT. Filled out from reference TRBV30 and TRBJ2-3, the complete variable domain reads SQTIHQWPATLVQPVGSPLSLECTVEGTSNPNLYWYRQAAGRGLQLLFYSVGIGQISSEVPQNLSASRPQDRQFILSSKKLLLSDSGFYLCAWSAAMGPGTDTQYFGPGTRLTVL.

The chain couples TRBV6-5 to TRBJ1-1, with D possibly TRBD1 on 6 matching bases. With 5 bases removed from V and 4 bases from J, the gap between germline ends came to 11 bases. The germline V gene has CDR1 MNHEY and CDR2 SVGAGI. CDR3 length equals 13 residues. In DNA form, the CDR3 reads TGTGCCAGCAGTCGACCAGGGGTCACTGAAGCTTTCTTT. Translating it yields CASSRPGVTEAFF.

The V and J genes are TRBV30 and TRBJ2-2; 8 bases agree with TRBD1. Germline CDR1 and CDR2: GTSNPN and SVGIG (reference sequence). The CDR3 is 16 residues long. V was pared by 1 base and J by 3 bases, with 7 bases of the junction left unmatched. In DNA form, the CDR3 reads TGTGCCTGGAGTGCCCTGGACAGGGATTACACCGGGGAGCTGTTTTTT. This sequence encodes CAWSALDRDYTGELFF.